This TCR beta chain was recovered during a study of vaccination effects on CD4 cells after COVID-19. With respect to this clone: Its antigen is as yet unknown.

CD4+ T cells specific for antigen were expanded with viral peptide pools by the ViraFEST assay before sequencing. Cultured cells yielded isolated CD4+ T cells after more than nine days. Between March and December 2020, the person had a SARS-CoV-2 infection that PCR confirmed. The researchers cultured fewer than 2.5 million PBMC per well with about 11 IU/ml IL-2 and approximately 10 ug/ml peptides. Days 3 and 7 saw half the medium replaced with IL-2 medium. The data were produced by immunoSEQ multiplex PCR, yet TCRdb's version contains in-frame clones alone and is incomplete. The data show 40,000 or so clones, 75% seen once. V lost 4 bases and J 4 bases, leaving 14 bases between the germline ends. Germline lookup yields CDR1 LGHDT and CDR2 YNNKEL (reference sequence). CDR3 length: 15 residues.

The V call is TRBV3-1 (or the pseudogene TRBV3-2), the J call TRBJ1-3; D not resolved. The TCR originated in a human donor who had a prior SARS-CoV-2 infection. Sequencing was performed on CD4+ T cells from PBMCs cultured with a peptide pool, taken before COVID-19 vaccination. CDR3: CASSLNLFLGNTIYF. In DNA, the CDR3 is TGTGCCAGCAGCCTCAATCTCTTTTTGGGAAACACCATATATTTT.